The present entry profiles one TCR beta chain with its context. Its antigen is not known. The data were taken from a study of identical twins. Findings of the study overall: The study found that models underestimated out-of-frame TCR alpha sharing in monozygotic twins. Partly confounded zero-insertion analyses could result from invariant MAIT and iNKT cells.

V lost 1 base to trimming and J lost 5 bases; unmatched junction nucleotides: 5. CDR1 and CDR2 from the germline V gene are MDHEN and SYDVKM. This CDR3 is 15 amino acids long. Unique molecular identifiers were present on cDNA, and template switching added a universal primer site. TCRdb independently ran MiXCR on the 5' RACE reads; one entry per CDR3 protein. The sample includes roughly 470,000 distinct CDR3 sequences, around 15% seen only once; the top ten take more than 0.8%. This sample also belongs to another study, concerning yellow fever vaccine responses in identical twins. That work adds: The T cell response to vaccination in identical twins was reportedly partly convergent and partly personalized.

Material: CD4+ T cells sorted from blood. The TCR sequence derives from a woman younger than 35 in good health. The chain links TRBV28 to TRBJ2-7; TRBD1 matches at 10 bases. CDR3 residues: CASSLSGTGENEQYF. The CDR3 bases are TGTGCCAGCAGTTTATCGGGGACAGGGGAGAACGAGCAGTACTTC.